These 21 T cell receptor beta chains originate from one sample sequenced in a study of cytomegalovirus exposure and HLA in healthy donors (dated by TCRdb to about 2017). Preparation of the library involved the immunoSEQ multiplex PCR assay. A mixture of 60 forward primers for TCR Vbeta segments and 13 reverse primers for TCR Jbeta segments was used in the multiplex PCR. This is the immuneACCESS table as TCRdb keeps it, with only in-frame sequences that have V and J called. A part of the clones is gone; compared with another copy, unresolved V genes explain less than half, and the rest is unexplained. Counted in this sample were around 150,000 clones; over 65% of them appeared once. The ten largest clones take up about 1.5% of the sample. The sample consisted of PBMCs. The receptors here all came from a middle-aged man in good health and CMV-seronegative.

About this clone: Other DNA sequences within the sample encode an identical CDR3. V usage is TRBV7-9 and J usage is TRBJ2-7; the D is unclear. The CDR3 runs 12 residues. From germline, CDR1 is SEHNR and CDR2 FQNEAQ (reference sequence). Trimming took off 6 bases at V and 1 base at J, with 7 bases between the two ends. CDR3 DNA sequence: TGTGCCAGCAGTTTGAGTTCCTACGAGCAGTACTTC. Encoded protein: CASSLSSYEQYF.

CDR3 nucleotides: TGTGCCAGCAGTTCTCTACTAGCGGGAGCGGACGAGCAGTACTTC. Protein sequence: CASSSLLAGADEQYF. This chain joins TRBV2 and TRBJ2-7; 11 bases are shared with TRBD2. The CDR3 length is 15 residues. Germline CDR1 reads SNHLY; CDR2 reads FYNNEI. V was clipped by 5 bases and J by 5 bases; unmatched bases: 8.

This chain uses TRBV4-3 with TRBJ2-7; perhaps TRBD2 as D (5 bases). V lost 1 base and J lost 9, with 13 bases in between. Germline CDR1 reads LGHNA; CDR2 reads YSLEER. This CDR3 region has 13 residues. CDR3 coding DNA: TGCGCCAGCAGCCAAGGAGTAGGAGGTTGGCAGTACTTC. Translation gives CASSQGVGGWQYF.

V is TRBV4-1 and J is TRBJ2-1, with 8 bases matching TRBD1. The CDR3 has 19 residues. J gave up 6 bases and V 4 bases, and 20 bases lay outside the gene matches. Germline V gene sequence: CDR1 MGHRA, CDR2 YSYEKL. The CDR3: CASSPPRTGFLLIGNEQFF. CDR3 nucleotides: TGCGCCAGCAGCCCGCCTAGGACAGGGTTCCTTCTTATTGGCAATGAGCAGTTCTTC.

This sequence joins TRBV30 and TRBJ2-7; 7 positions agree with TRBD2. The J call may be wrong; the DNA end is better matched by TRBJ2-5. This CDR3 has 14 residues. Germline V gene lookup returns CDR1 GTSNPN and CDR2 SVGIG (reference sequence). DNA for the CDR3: TGTGCCTGGGGCCTCGGGGGGAGTCCTGAGACCCAGTACTTC. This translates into CAWGLGGSPETQYF.

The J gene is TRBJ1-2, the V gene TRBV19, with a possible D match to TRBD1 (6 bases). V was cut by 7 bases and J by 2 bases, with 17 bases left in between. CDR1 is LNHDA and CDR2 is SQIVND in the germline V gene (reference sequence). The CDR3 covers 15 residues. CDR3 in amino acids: CASTFLDSKNYGYTF. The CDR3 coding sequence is TGTGCCAGTACCTTCCTGGACAGTAAGAACTATGGCTACACCTTC.

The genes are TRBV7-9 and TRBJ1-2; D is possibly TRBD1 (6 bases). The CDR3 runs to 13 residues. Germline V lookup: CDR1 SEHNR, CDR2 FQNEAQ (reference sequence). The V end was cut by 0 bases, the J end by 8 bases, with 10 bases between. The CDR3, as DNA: TGTGCCAGCAGCTTAGCAGGGGGTAGGGGCTACACCTTC. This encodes CASSLAGGRGYTF.

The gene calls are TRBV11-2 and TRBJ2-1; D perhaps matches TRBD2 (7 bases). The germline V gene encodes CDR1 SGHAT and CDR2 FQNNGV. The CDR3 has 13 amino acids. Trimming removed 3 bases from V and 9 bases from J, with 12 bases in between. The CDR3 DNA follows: TGTGCCAGCAGCTTTGGGAGGGACATTGAGCAGTTCTTC. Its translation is CASSFGRDIEQFF.

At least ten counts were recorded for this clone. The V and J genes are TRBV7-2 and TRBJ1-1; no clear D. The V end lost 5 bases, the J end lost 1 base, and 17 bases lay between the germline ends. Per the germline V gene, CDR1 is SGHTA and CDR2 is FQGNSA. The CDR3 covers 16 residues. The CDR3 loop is CASSPWPRHPNTEAFF. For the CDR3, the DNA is TGTGCCAGCAGCCCTTGGCCTCGACACCCGAACACTGAAGCTTTCTTT.

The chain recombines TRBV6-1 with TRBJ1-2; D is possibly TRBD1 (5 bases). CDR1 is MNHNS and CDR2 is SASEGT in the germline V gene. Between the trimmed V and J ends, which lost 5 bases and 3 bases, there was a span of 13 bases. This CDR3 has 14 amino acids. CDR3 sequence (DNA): TGTGCCAGCAGTAGGACATATCAGGACTATGGCTACACCTTC. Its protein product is CASSRTYQDYGYTF.

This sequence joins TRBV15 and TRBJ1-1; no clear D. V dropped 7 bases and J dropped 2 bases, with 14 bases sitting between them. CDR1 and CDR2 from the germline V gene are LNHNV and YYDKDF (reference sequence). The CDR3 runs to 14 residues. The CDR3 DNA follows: TGTGCCACCACCCCGACCGGGAGCAACACTGAAGCTTTCTTT. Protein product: CATTPTGSNTEAFF.

CDR3 sequence: CASSLEDSNTYEQYF. The CDR3 DNA sequence: TGTGCCAGCAGCTTAGAAGACAGTAATACCTACGAGCAGTACTTC. The chain uses TRBV7-6 and TRBJ2-7, with a weak D call TRBD1 (5 bases). The CDR3 sequence is 15 residues long. Germline assignment: CDR1 SGHVS and CDR2 FNYEAQ. The V gene lost 1 base and the J gene lost 2 bases, with 12 bases spanning the gap.

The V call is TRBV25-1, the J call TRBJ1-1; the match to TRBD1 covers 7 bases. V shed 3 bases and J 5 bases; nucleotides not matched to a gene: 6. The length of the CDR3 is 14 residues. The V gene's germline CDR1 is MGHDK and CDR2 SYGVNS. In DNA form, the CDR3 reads TGTGCCAGCAGTGACTTGACAGGGAAAACTGAAGCTTTCTTT. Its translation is CASSDLTGKTEAFF. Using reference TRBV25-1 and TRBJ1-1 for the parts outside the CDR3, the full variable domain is EADIYQTPRYLVIGTGKKITLECSQTMGHDKMYWYQQDPGMELHLIHYSYGVNSTEKGDLSSESTVSRIRTEHFPLTLESARPSHTSQYLCASSDLTGKTEAFFGQGTRLTVV.

This chain's CDR3 is CASSKLKAVNTGELFF. The CDR3 bases are TGTGCCAGCAGCAAATTAAAAGCGGTGAACACCGGGGAGCTGTTTTTT. The rearrangement links TRBV11-3 to TRBJ2-2; maybe TRBD2 (5 bases). Germline lookup yields CDR1 SGHNT and CDR2 YENEEA. The CDR3 has 16 residues. Between the trimmed V and J ends, which lost 5 bases and 1 base, there was a span of 14 bases.

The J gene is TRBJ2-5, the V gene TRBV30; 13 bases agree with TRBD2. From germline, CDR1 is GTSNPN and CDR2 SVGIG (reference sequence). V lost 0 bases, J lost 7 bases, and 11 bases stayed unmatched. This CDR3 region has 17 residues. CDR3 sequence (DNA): TGTGCCTGGAGTGTACGAACTAGCGGGAGGGTCTTACCGACCCAGTACTTC. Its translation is CAWSVRTSGRVLPTQYF.

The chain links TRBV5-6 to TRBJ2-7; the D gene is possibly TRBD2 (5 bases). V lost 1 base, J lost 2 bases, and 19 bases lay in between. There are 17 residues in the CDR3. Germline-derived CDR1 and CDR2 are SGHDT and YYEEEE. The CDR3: CASSLWELGDTPYEQYF. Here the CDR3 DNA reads TGTGCCAGCAGCTTGTGGGAGCTGGGAGACACTCCCTACGAGCAGTACTTC.

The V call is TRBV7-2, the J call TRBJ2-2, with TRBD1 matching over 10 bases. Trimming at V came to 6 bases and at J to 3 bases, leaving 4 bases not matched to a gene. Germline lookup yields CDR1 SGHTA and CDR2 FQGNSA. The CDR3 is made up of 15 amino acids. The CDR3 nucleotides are TGTGCCAGCAGGCGCGGACAGGGGGACACCGGGGAGCTGTTTTTT. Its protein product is CASRRGQGDTGELFF.

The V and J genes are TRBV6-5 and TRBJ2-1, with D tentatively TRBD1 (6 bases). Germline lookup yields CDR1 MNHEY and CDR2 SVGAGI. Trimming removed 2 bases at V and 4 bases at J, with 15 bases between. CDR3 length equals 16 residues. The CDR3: CASSYPTGISYNEQFF. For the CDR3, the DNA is TGTGCCAGCAGTTACCCCACAGGGATATCTTACAATGAGCAGTTCTTC.

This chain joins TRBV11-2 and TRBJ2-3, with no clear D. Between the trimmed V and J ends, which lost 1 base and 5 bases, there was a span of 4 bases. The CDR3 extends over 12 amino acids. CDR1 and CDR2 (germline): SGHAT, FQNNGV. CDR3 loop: CASSLAGDTQYF. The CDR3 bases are TGTGCCAGCAGCTTAGCGGGAGATACGCAGTATTTT.

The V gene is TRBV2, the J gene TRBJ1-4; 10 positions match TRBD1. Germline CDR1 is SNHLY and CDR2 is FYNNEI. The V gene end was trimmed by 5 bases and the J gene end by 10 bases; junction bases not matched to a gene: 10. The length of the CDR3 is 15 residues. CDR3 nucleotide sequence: TGTGCCAGCAGTTACACCGGGACAGGGGACGGAAAACTGTTTTTT. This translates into CASSYTGTGDGKLFF.

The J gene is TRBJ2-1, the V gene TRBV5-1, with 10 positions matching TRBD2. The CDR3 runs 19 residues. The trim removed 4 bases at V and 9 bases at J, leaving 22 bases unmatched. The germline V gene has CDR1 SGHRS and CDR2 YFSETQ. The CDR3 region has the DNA TGCGCCAGCAGCCCCGGTAATCGGAGCGGGAGGGCCCTTAGGAGTGAGCAGTTCTTC. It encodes CASSPGNRSGRALRSEQFF.